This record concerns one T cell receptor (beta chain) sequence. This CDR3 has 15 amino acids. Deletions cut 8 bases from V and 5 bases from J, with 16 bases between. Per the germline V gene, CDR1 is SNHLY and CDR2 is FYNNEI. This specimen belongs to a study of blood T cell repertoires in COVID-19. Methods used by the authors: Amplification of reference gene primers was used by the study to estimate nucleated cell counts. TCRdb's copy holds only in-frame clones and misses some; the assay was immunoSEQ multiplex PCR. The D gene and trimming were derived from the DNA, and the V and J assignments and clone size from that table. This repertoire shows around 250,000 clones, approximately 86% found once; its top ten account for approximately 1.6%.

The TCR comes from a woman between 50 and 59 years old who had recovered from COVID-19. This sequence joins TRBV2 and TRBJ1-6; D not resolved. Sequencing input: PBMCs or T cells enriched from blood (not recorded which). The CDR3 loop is CASRRRHLDNSPLHF. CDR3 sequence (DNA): TGTGCCAGCCGCAGGCGACATTTAGATAATTCACCCCTCCACTTT.